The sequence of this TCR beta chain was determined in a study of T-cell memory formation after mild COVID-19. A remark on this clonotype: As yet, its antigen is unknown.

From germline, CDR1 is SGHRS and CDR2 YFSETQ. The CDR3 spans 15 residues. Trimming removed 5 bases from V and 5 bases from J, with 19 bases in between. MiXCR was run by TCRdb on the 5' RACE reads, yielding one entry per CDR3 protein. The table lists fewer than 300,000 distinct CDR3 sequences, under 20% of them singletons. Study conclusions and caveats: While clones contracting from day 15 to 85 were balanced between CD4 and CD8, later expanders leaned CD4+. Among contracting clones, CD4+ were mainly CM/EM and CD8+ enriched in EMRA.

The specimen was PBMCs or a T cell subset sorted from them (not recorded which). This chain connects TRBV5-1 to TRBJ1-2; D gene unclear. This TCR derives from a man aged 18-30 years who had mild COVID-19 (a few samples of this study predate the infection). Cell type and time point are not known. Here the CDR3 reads CASRTMEASIYGYTF. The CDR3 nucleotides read TGCGCCAGCAGGACAATGGAGGCGAGCATATATGGCTACACCTTC.